One and the same sample provided the 2 T cell receptor beta chains below, sequenced in a study of shared clonotypes between healthy human individuals. The assay was immunoSEQ multiplex PCR, and TCRdb's table has in-frame clones only and misses some. The sample comprises about 2,500,000 clones, approximately 94% of which are singletons, and over 0.12% rests with the top ten. The sample was naive CD4+ T cells sorted from blood. Described subset: CD45RA+ positively selected. Source of these receptors: a man between 18 and 29 years old in good health.

This clone was counted a few times. The rearrangement uses TRBV5-6 and TRBJ1-1, with D perhaps matching TRBD1 (5 bases). This CDR3 has 14 residues. Germline-derived CDR1 and CDR2 are SGHDT and YYEEEE. Trimming left V 1 base short and J 1 base short, with 8 bases between. The DNA for the CDR3 is TGTGCCAGCAGCTTGATCGACAGGAACACTGAAGCTTTCTTT. It yields the protein CASSLIDRNTEAFF.

The J gene is TRBJ1-2, the V gene TRBV2; D gene uncertain. The V gene's germline CDR1 is SNHLY and CDR2 FYNNEI. CDR3 length equals 12 residues. The germline V and J ends were trimmed by 6 bases and 7 bases, with 12 bases remaining between them. This CDR3 reads CASRRGVVGYTF. The DNA for the CDR3 is TGTGCCAGCAGGCGCGGAGTCGTTGGCTACACCTTC.